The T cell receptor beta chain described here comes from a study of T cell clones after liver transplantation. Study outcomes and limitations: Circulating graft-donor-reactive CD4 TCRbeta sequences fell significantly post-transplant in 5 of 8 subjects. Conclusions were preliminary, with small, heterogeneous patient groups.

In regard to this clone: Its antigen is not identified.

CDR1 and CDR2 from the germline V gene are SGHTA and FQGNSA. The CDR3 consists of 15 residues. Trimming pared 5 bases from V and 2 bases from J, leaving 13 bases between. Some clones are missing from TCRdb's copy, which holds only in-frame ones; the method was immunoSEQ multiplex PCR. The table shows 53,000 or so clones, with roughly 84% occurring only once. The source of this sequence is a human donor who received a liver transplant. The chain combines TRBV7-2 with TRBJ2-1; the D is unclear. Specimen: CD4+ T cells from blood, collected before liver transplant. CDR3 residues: CASSPGSWAYNEQFF. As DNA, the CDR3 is TGTGCCAGCAGCCCCGGCTCCTGGGCCTACAATGAGCAGTTCTTC.